This TCR beta chain was identified in a study of T-cell reconstitution after alpha-beta-depleted transplantation in children. As for this clonotype: Its antigen is currently unknown.

The V gene lost 0 bases and the J gene lost 4 bases, with 16 bases spanning the gap. The CDR3 is 17 amino acids. Germline-derived CDR1 and CDR2 are SGHAT and FQNNGV. Unique molecular identifiers featured in how the TCRbeta library was prepared. TCRdb redid the calling of the PCR reads with MiXCR, one entry per CDR3 protein. The sample has a few hundred thousand distinct CDR3 sequences; 10% to 15% are singletons. Study-level findings and limits: A year had passed since transplant, and T-cell counts and diversity by then came mostly from newly produced T cells. The study reportedly traced alpha-beta T cells about two months after transplant to several hundred expanded graft clones.

The chain combines TRBV11-2 with TRBJ2-1, with TRBD2 as a possible D gene (6 bases). Here the sequenced sample was PBMCs, mostly from graft donor cells, taken 360 days after TCRalphabeta/CD19-depleted stem cell transplant. The sequence was collected from a male patient younger than 18 who had a stem cell transplant for acute myeloid leukemia, so the T cells may come from the graft donor. The CDR3 bases are TGTGCCAGCAGCTTAGATCGACGAGGGGCGGGGTACAATGAGCAGTTCTTC. Protein product: CASSLDRRGAGYNEQFF.